This T cell receptor beta chain is drawn from a study of CD8 T cells in ankylosing spondylitis. A single record per CDR3 protein comes from TCRdb applying MiXCR to the 5' RACE reads. The repertoire includes approximately 350,000 distinct CDR3 sequences, 20% to 25% of them detected once, and under 15% sits in the top ten. Study-wide findings and caveats: Past studies reported some motif variants in reactive arthritis synovial fluid and blood.

Worth noting for this clonotype: The antigen is unknown.

The length of the CDR3 is 15 residues. Germline loops: CDR1 MGHRA, CDR2 YSYEKL. V lost 4 bases to trimming and J lost 5 bases, with 17 bases between them. Material for sequencing was blood, either unsorted or a sorted T cell fraction (not recorded which). The chain uses TRBV4-1 and TRBJ2-5, with a weak D call TRBD2 (5 bases). The clonotype originates from a male donor with ankylosing spondylitis or in good health (not recorded which). CDR3 coding DNA: TGCGCCAGCAGCCCCAAGGAGCCGGCGGGCGAGACCCAGTACTTC. This translates into CASSPKEPAGETQYF.